Sequencing of this T cell receptor beta chain was carried out in a study of blood T cell repertoires in COVID-19. Study-level information: Donors in the United States, Italy and Spain gave samples during acute or convalescent COVID-19.

The cohort comprised adults aged about 18 to 100 years residing in about two dozen US areas. Exposed volunteers were people who met a COVID-19 case within 2 weeks before study entry. Source study methods: The authors estimated nucleated cell counts from reference gene primer amplification. Clones were read by immunoSEQ multiplex PCR, and TCRdb kept only the in-frame ones, dropping some. Clone size and the V and J calls come from that table; the DNA yielded D and trimming. The table lists roughly 230,000 clones, approximately 84% of them singletons, with about 6.9% in the top ten. V lost 10 bases and J lost 4; bases outside the gene matches: 12. The CDR3 totals 15 residues. The V gene's germline CDR1 is MNHEY and CDR2 SVGAGI.

The chain carries TRBV6-5 and TRBJ1-2; TRBD1 aligns across 10 bases. This clonotype was sampled from a woman between 45 and 65 years old who had been exposed to COVID-19. Sequenced material: PBMCs or T cells enriched from blood (not recorded which). CDR3 sequence: CATLRTGQGTYGYTF. CDR3 in DNA: TGTGCCACTCTAAGAACGGGACAGGGGACCTATGGCTACACCTTC.